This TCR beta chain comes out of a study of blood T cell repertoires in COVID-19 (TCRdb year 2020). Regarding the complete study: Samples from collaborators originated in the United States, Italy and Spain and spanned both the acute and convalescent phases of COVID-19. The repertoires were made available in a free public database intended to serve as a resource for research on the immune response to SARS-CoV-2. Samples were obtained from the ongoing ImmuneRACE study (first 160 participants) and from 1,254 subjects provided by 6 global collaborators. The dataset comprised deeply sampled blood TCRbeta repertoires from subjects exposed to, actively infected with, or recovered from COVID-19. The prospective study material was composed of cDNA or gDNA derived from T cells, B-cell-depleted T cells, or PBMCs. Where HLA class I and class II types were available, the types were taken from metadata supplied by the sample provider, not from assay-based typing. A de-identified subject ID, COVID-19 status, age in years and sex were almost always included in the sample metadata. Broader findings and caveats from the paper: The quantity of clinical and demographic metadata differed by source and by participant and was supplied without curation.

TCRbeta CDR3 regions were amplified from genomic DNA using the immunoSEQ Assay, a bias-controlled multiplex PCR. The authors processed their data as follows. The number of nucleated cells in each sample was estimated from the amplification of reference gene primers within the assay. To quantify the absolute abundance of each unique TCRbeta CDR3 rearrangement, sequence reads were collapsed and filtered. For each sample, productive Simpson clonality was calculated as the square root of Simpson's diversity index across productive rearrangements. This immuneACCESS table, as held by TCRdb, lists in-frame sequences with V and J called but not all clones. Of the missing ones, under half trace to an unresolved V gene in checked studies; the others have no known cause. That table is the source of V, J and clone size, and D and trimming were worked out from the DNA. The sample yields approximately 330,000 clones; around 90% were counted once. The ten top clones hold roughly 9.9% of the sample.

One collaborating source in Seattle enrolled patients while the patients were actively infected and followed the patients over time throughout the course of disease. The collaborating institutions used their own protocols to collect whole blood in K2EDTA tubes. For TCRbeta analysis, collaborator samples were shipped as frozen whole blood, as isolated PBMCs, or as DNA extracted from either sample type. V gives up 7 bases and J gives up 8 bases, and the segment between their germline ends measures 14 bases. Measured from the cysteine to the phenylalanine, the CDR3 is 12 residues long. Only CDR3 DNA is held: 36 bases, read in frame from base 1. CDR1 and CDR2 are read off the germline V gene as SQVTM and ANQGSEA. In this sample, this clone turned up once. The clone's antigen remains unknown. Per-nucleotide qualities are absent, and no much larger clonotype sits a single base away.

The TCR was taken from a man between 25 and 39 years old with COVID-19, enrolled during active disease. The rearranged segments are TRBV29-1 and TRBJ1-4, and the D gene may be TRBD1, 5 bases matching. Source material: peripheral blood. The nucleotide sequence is TGCAGCGCGCTCACGGGGGACGAAAAACTGTTTTTT. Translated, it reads CSALTGDEKLFF.